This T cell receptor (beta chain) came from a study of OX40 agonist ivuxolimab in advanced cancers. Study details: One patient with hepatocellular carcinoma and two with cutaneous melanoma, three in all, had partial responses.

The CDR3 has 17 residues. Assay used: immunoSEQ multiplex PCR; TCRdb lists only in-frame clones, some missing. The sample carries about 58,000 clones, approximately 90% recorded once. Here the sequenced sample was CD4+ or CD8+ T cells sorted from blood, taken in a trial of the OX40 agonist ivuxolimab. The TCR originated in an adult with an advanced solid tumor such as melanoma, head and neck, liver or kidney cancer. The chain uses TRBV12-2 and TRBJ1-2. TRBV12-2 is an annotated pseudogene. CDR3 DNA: TGTGCAAGTCGCTTAGGGGCCGGGACGGAAGCTAACTATGGCTACACCTTC. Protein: CASRLGAGTEANYGYTF.